This record looks at one T cell receptor beta chain sequence and its context. Its antigen remains unknown. This record comes from a study of shared clonotypes between healthy human individuals. The genomic DNA of each subset was split evenly across several immunoSEQ plates. Measured with immunoSEQ multiplex PCR; TCRdb has only the in-frame clones, and not every one. The sample has about 690,000 clones, 90% seen once. Broader study findings: The study generally estimated greater richness for naive than memory subsets.

The clonotype comes from a man aged 18-30 years in good health. Some clones in this sample may be carry-over from other donors' samples. The sample consisted of memory CD8+ T cells from PBMCs. Subset denoted: CD45RO+ cells pooled with CCR7-negative TemRA cells.

The chain's CDR3 is CAISIDRGNEAFF. The CDR3 DNA reads as TGTGCCATCAGCATTGACAGGGGGAACGAAGCTTTCTTT. The rearrangement joins TRBV10-3 to TRBJ1-1; 9 nucleotides match TRBD1. The V and J ends lost 6 bases and 8 bases, in that order; junction bases with no gene match: 7. CDR1 is ENHRY and CDR2 is SYGVKD in the germline V gene. This CDR3 is built from 13 residues.